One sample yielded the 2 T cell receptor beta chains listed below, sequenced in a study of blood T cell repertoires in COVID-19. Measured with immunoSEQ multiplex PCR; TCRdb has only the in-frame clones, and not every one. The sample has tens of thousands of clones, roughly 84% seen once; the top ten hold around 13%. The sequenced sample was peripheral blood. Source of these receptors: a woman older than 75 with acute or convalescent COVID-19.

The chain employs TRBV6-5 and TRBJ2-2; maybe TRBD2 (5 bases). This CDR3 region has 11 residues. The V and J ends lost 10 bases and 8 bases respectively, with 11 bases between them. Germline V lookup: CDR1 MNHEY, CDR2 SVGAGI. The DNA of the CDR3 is TGTGCCACTCAGCGCGGGGGGGAGCTGTTTTTT. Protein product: CATQRGGELFF.

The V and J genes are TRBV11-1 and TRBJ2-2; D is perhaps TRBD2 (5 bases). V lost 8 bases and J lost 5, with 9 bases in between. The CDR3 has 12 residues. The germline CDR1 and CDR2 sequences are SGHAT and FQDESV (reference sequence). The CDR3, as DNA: TGTGCCAGCTGCCGGGAAACCGGGGAGCTGTTTTTT. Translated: CASCRETGELFF. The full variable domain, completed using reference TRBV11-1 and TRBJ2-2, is EAEVAQSPRYKITEKSQAVAFWCDPISGHATLYWYRQILGQGPELLVQFQDESVVDDSQLPKDRFSAERLKGVDSTLKIQPAELGDSAMYLCASCRETGELFFGEGSRLTVL.